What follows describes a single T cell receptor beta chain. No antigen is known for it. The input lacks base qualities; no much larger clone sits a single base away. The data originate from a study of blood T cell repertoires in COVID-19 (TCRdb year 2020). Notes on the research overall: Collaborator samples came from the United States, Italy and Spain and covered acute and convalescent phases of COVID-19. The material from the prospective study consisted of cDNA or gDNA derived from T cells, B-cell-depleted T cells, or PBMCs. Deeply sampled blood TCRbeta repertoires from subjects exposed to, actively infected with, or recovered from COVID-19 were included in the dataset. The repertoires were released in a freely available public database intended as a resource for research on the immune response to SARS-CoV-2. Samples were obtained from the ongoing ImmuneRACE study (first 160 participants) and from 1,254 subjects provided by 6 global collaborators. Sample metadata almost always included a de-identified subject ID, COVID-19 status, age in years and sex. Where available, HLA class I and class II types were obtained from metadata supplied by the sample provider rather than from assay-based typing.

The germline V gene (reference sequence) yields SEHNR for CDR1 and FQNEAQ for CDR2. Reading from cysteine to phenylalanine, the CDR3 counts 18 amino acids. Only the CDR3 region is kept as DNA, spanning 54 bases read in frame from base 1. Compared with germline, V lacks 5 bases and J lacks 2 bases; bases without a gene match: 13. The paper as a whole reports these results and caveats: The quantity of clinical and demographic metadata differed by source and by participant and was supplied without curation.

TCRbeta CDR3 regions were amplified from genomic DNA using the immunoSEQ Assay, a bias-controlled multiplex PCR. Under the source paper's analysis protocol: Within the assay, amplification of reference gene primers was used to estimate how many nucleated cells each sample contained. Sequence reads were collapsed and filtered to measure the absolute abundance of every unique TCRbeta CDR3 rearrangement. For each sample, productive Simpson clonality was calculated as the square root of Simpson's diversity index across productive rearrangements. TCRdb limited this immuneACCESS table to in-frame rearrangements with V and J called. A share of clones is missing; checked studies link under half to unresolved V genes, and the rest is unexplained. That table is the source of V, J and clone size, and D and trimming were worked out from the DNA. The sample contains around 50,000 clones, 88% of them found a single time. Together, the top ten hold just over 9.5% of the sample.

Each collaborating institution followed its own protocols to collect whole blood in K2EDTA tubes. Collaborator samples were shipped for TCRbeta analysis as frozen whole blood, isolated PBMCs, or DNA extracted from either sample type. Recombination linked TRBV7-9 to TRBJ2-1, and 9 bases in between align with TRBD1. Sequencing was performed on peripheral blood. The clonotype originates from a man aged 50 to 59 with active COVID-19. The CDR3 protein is CASSPRGGQGKAYNEQFF. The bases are TGTGCCAGCAGCCCGAGGGGGGGACAGGGCAAGGCCTACAATGAGCAGTTCTTC. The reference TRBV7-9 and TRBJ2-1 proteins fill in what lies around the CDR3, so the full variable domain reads DTGVSQNPRHKITKRGQNVTFRCDPISEHNRLYWYRQTLGQGPEFLTYFQNEAQLEKSRLLSDRFSAERPKGSFSTLEIQRTEQGDSAMYLCASSPRGGQGKAYNEQFFGPGTRLTVL.